Listed here are 20 T cell receptor beta chains from one sample, sequenced in a study of Ad26.COV2.S vaccination and SARS-CoV-2 variants. Data came from immunoSEQ multiplex PCR; TCRdb stores just in-frame clones and leaves some out. This sample yields about 480,000 clones, of which around 85% are seen a single time; 9.5% to 15% belongs to the top ten. Treatment described: some 19 received Ad26.COV2.S at low or high dose, single or two shots; 5 received placebo; per-sample allocation not given. The samples were gathered on day 63 after the first injection of vaccine or placebo. The specimen comprised peripheral blood, sampled in a trial of Ad26.COV2.S vaccine versus placebo. The source of these receptors is a person between 18 and 60 years old who received the Ad26.COV2.S COVID-19 vaccine or a placebo.

This rearrangement joins TRBV5-1 to TRBJ2-7; D gene unclear. There are 14 residues in the CDR3. V was trimmed by 0 bases and J by 2 bases, leaving 9 bases between them. CDR1 and CDR2 from the germline V gene are SGHRS and YFSETQ. For the CDR3, the DNA is TGCGCCAGCAGCTTGGATCCCCGGACCTACGAGCAGTACTTC. As protein: CASSLDPRTYEQYF.

The V and J genes are TRBV7-9 and TRBJ2-5; TRBD2 matches at 8 bases. CDR3 size: 15 residues. J was trimmed by 4 bases and V by 3 bases; bases with no gene match: 7. CDR1 is SEHNR, CDR2 FQNEAQ, per germline (reference sequence). CDR3 bases: TGTGCCAGCAGCTTTAGCGGGGCCCAGTCAGAGACCCAGTACTTC. Its protein product is CASSFSGAQSETQYF.

This clone was seen more than once but under ten times. Other DNA sequences in the same sample also yield this CDR3. J is TRBJ2-2 and V is TRBV6-2 or TRBV6-3; perhaps TRBD2 as D (6 bases). The CDR3 is 12 residues long. CDR1 MNHEY and CDR2 SVGEGT come from the germline V gene. V was clipped by 5 bases and J by 6 bases, with 7 bases between them. In DNA, the CDR3 is TGTGCCAGCAGTACGGGGGCCGGGGAGCTGTTTTTT. It yields the protein CASSTGAGELFF.

The chain joins TRBV30 to TRBJ1-2; the match to TRBD1 covers 7 bases. Germline V CDR1 and CDR2: GTSNPN, SVGIG (reference sequence). The CDR3 extends over 14 amino acids. V trimming: 1 base; J trimming: 2 bases; junction bases outside the gene matches: 4. This CDR3 reads CAWSAPGQNYGYTF. As DNA, the CDR3 is TGTGCCTGGAGTGCCCCGGGACAGAACTATGGCTACACCTTC.

The chain recombines TRBV30 with TRBJ2-7, with 10 bases matching TRBD1. Germline V gives CDR1 GTSNPN, CDR2 SVGIG (reference sequence). Unmatched junction bases numbered 7, after V lost 5 bases and J lost 12 bases. CDR3 size: 11 residues. The CDR3 reads CAWDGTGAMYF. CDR3 DNA: TGTGCCTGGGACGGGACAGGGGCGATGTACTTC.

The V and J genes are TRBV28 and TRBJ2-7, with 7 bases matching TRBD1. The CDR3 sequence is 14 residues long. The V gene end was trimmed by 10 bases and the J gene end by 1 base; junction bases not matched to a gene: 10. CDR1 MDHEN and CDR2 SYDVKM come from the germline V gene. The CDR3: CATLDRHLSYEQYF. DNA of the CDR3: TGTGCCACATTGGACAGGCACTTATCCTACGAGCAGTACTTC. The complete variable domain, with remaining parts taken from reference TRBV28 and TRBJ2-7, reads DVKVTQSSRYLVKRTGEKVFLECVQDMDHENMFWYRQDPGLGLRLIYFSYDVKMKEKGDIPEGYSVSREKKERFSLILESASTNQTSMYLCATLDRHLSYEQYFGPGTRLTVT.

The chain combines TRBV28 with TRBJ1-1; no clear D gene. CDR1 MDHEN and CDR2 SYDVKM come from the germline V gene. This CDR3 is built from 12 residues. V lost 8 bases, J lost 9 bases, and 16 bases lay in between. The CDR3 region has the DNA TGTGCCAGCCTCGACTCCGTGCGGCAAGCTTTCTTT. Protein product: CASLDSVRQAFF.

CDR3 nucleotides: TGTGCCTGGACCAGGGACAGGGATTCACCCCTCCACTTT. It translates to CAWTRDRDSPLHF. The chain employs TRBV30 and TRBJ1-6; 9 nucleotides agree with TRBD1. V lost 4 bases, J lost 8 bases, and 3 bases stayed unmatched. The V gene's germline CDR1 is GTSNPN and CDR2 SVGIG (reference sequence). The CDR3 has 13 amino acids.

The rearrangement links TRBV3-1 (or the pseudogene TRBV3-2) to TRBJ2-3, with D uncertain. This CDR3 has 14 amino acids. The V gene's germline CDR1 is LGHDT and CDR2 YNNKEL (reference sequence). The V end was cut by 4 bases, the J end by 0 bases, with 8 bases between. CDR3 region: CASSPPGSTDTQYF. The CDR3 DNA follows: TGTGCCAGCAGCCCCCCTGGAAGCACAGATACGCAGTATTTT.

V gene TRBV6-2 or TRBV6-3 combines with J gene TRBJ1-2; unclear D gene. V was trimmed by 6 bases and J by 5 bases, leaving 16 bases between them. The germline V gene has CDR1 MNHEY and CDR2 SVGEGT. There are 14 residues in the CDR3. The CDR3 coding sequence is TGTGCCAGCAGCCCCGGAGGGCCCGCATATGGCTACACCTTC. Translated, it gives CASSPGGPAYGYTF.

The J gene is TRBJ1-1, the V gene TRBV7-3; 10 nucleotides align to TRBD1. Germline trimming cut 5 bases from V and 6 bases from J; bases unmatched to any gene: 9. From germline, CDR1 is SGHTA and CDR2 FQGTGA. The CDR3 has 15 amino acids. The CDR3 spells CASSPLGQGLSEAFF. CDR3 nucleotides: TGTGCCAGCAGCCCCCTGGGACAGGGGCTTTCTGAAGCTTTCTTT.

The V gene is TRBV7-3, the J gene TRBJ2-2; TRBD1 matches at 7 bases. V dropped 6 bases and J dropped 4; count of bases not matched to a gene: 11. The CDR3 extends over 16 amino acids. Germline CDR1 SGHTA, CDR2 FQGTGA. The CDR3: CASSATGAPLTGELFF. The CDR3 nucleotides are TGTGCCAGCAGTGCTACAGGGGCCCCCCTCACCGGGGAGCTGTTTTTT. Combining the CDR3 with reference TRBV7-3 and TRBJ2-2 gives the whole variable domain GAGVSQTPSNKVTEKGKYVELRCDPISGHTALYWYRQSLGQGPEFLIYFQGTGAADDSGLPNDRFFAVRPEGSVSTLKIQRTERGDSAVYLCASSATGAPLTGELFFGEGSRLTVL.

V usage is TRBV5-6 and J usage is TRBJ2-2; D gene unclear. The CDR3 covers 14 residues. Per germline, CDR1 SGHDT and CDR2 YYEEEE. Trimming cost V 1 base and J 4 bases, with 8 bases left between them. The CDR3 nucleotides read TGTGCCAGCAGCTTGATAAGGCTCACCGGGGAGCTGTTTTTT. It specifies CASSLIRLTGELFF.

This clone occurred a few times. The chain has TRBV6-2 or TRBV6-3 and TRBJ2-7; weak D call: TRBD2 (6 bases). The germline gives CDR1 MNHEY, CDR2 SVGEGT. The CDR3 covers 12 residues. The germline V and J ends were trimmed by 3 bases and 5 bases, with 8 bases remaining between them. The CDR3 is CASSYGGHEQYF. CDR3 coding DNA: TGTGCCAGCAGTTATGGAGGGCACGAGCAGTACTTC.

The chain is built from TRBV10-3 and TRBJ2-3, with 8 bases fitting TRBD2. The germline CDR1 and CDR2 sequences are ENHRY and SYGVKD. Unmatched junction bases numbered 10, after V lost 5 bases and J lost 6 bases. This CDR3 contains 15 residues. The CDR3 DNA reads as TGTGCCATCAGTATCCCTCGGGAGGGCCGGGATACGCAGTATTTT. Residues: CAISIPREGRDTQYF.

This clone was detected only once. This chain connects TRBV27 to TRBJ2-2; 9 nucleotides align to TRBD1. Losses at the gene ends were 4 bases for V and 4 bases for J; bases not matched to a gene: 10. The germline V gene encodes CDR1 MNHEY and CDR2 SMNVEV (reference sequence). The CDR3 is 17 amino acids. The CDR3 reads CASSSPTGTGITGELFF. CDR3 in DNA: TGTGCCAGCAGTTCCCCAACCGGGACAGGGATCACCGGGGAGCTGTTTTTT.

The chain couples TRBV7-2 to TRBJ2-7; D not certain. Germline V CDR1 and CDR2: SGHTA, FQGNSA. V lost 7 bases and J 2 bases, leaving 15 bases between the germline ends. The CDR3 is 14 amino acids. CDR3 DNA: TGTGCCAGCAACCCTGGGGTTCGTACCTACGAGCAGTACTTC. It yields the protein CASNPGVRTYEQYF.

The chain links TRBV6-5 to TRBJ1-1; 8 bases are a match to TRBD1. The CDR3 is 15 amino acids. V was pared by 7 bases and J by 1 base, with 8 bases of the junction left unmatched. Germline V lookup: CDR1 MNHEY, CDR2 SVGAGI. The CDR3 sequence: CASTQTGAKNTEAFF. The CDR3 DNA follows: TGTGCCAGCACCCAGACAGGGGCGAAGAACACTGAAGCTTTCTTT.

The V gene is TRBV18, the J gene TRBJ1-5; no clear D. The V end was cut by 6 bases, the J end by 0 bases, with 12 bases between. In germline, CDR1 is KGHSH, CDR2 LQKENI. The CDR3 totals 15 residues. The CDR3 region has the DNA TGTGCCAGCTCCGCGAAAGTAAATAGCAATCAGCCCCAGCATTTT. This gives the protein CASSAKVNSNQPQHF.

The V and J genes are TRBV5-8 and TRBJ2-7, with a possible D match to TRBD2 (5 bases). V lost 1 base and J 0 bases, leaving 14 bases between the germline ends. Germline CDR1 and CDR2: SGHTS and YDEGEE. CDR3 size: 16 residues. For the CDR3, the DNA is TGTGCCAGCAGCTTGCTTCGAGGGTGGAGCTCCTACGAGCAGTACTTC. Translation: CASSLLRGWSSYEQYF.